These T cell receptor beta chains were read from a single sample in a study of cytomegalovirus exposure and HLA in healthy donors. This table comes from immunoSEQ multiplex PCR, and its TCRdb copy is limited to in-frame clones, with some not included. The repertoire has under 85,000 clones, about 92% of them found once; the top ten carry approximately 5.3%. Specimen: PBMCs. The receptor set was obtained from a man younger than 30 in good health and CMV-seropositive. CDR3s leave out the opening cysteine and the closing phenylalanine or tryptophan. Each record gives: J gene, V gene, CDR3 protein.

j_call: TRBJ2-7
v_call: TRBV29-1
cdr3_aa: SVSRDRVGEQY

j_call: TRBJ2-1
v_call: TRBV5-1
cdr3_aa: ASMGTSGGEQF

j_call: TRBJ2-1
v_call: TRBV9
cdr3_aa: ASSVAGGPDFSEQF

j_call: TRBJ1-5
v_call: TRBV19
cdr3_aa: ASSIGSYQPQH

j_call: TRBJ2-7
v_call: TRBV28
cdr3_aa: ASSAVPGQGNYEQY

j_call: TRBJ2-7
v_call: TRBV5-6
cdr3_aa: ASSLRRVIIEQY

j_call: TRBJ2-7
v_call: TRBV19
cdr3_aa: ASSEPGQGLEYEQY

j_call: TRBJ2-5
v_call: TRBV30
cdr3_aa: AWREHPQETQY

j_call: TRBJ1-1
v_call: TRBV18
cdr3_aa: ASSSRVGGTEAF

j_call: TRBJ2-5
v_call: TRBV19
cdr3_aa: ASSHGGGGTSGQETQY

j_call: TRBJ1-2
v_call: TRBV30
cdr3_aa: AWSVQAGAYGYT

j_call: TRBJ2-3
v_call: TRBV21-1
cdr3_aa: ASSSGGGGLPGDTQY

j_call: TRBJ2-1
v_call: TRBV18
cdr3_aa: ASSPPLTGGNEQF

j_call: TRBJ2-1
v_call: TRBV27
cdr3_aa: ASSRRETSSSYNEQF

j_call: TRBJ2-3
v_call: TRBV25-1
cdr3_aa: ASSELETSEGTDTQY

j_call: TRBJ2-1
v_call: TRBV27
cdr3_aa: ASSLSGRLYNEQF

j_call: TRBJ2-1
v_call: TRBV5-1
cdr3_aa: ASSLDNYNEQF

j_call: TRBJ1-5
v_call: TRBV4-1
cdr3_aa: ASSQVQINQPQH

j_call: TRBJ1-1
v_call: TRBV18
cdr3_aa: ASSLRQDLNTEAF

j_call: TRBJ1-2
v_call: TRBV28
cdr3_aa: ASRPRGQGVYGYT

j_call: TRBJ2-2
v_call: TRBV6-1
cdr3_aa: ASNRDYSTGELF

j_call: TRBJ1-2
v_call: TRBV30
cdr3_aa: AWSVSRESGYT

j_call: TRBJ2-1
v_call: TRBV27
cdr3_aa: ASTLYSGQINNEQF

j_call: TRBJ2-4
v_call: TRBV10-1
cdr3_aa: ASSEGGLAGRNIQY

j_call: TRBJ1-4
v_call: TRBV7-8
cdr3_aa: ASSPGTGRNEKLF

j_call: TRBJ2-1
v_call: TRBV6-1
cdr3_aa: ASTQDSHNEQF

j_call: TRBJ1-2
v_call: TRBV4-1
cdr3_aa: ASSQEAAGGARYGYT

j_call: TRBJ2-1
v_call: TRBV9
cdr3_aa: ASSVAGLAGTNEQF

j_call: TRBJ1-3
v_call: TRBV9
cdr3_aa: ASSDRAGNTIY

j_call: TRBJ1-1
v_call: TRBV27
cdr3_aa: ASSLSPDTLNTEAF

j_call: TRBJ2-7
v_call: TRBV5-1
cdr3_aa: ASSLDSRALIYEQY

j_call: TRBJ1-5
v_call: TRBV7-3
cdr3_aa: ASSYRAGQPQH

j_call: TRBJ2-7
v_call: TRBV2
cdr3_aa: ASKPRASGTYEQY

j_call: TRBJ2-4
v_call: TRBV7-9
cdr3_aa: ASSSRGQGLAKNIQY

j_call: TRBJ2-7
v_call: TRBV5-4
cdr3_aa: ASSQLDRDHEQY